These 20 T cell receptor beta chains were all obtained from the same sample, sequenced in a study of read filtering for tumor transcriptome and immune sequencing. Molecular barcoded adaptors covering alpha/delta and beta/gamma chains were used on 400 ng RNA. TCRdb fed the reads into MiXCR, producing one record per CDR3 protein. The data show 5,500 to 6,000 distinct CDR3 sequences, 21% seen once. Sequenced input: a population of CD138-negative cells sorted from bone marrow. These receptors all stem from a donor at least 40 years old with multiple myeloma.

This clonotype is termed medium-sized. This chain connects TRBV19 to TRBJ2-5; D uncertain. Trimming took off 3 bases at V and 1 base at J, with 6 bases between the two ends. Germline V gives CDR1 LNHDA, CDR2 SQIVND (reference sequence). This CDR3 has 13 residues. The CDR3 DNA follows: TGTGCCAGTAGTATCCGTTTCCAAGAGACCCAGTACTTC. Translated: CASSIRFQETQYF.

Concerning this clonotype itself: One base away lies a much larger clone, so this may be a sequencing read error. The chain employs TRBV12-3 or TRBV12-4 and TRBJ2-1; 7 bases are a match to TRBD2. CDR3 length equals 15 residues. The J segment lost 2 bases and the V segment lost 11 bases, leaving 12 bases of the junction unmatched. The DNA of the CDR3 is TGTGCCGGCACCTGGGGACTATCTGCCTACAATGAGCAGTTCTTC. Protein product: CAGTWGLSAYNEQFF.

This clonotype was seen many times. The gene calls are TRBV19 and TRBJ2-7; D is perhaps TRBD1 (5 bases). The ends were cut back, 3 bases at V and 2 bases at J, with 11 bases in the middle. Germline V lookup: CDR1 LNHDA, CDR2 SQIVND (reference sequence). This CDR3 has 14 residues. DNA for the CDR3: TGTGCCAGTAGTATCGGCAGGGCCACCTACGAGCAGTACTTC. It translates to CASSIGRATYEQYF.

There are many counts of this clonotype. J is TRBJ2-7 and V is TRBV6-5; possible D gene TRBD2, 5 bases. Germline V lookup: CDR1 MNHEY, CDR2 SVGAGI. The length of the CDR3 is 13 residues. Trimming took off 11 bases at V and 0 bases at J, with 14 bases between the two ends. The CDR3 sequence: CASRGSSSYEQYF. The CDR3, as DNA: TGTGCCTCAAGAGGGTCGAGCTCCTACGAGCAGTACTTC.

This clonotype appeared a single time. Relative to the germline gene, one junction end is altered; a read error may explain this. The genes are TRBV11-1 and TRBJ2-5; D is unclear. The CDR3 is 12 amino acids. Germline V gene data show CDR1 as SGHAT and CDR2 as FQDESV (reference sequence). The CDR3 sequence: CSSSPIQETQYF. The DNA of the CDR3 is TGCTCCAGCAGCCCCATTCAAGAGACCCAGTACTTC.

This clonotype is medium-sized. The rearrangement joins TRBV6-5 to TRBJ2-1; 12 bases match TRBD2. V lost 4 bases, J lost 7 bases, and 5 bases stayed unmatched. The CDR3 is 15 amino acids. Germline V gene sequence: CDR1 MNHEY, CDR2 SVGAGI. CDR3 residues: CASSSTSGRSNEQFF. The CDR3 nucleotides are TGTGCCAGCAGTTCGACTAGCGGGAGATCAAATGAGCAGTTCTTC.

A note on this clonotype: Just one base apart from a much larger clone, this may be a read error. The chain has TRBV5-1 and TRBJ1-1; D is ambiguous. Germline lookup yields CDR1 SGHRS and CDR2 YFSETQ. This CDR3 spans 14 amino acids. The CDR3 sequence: CASADGWLNTEALF. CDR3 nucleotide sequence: TGCGCCAGTGCCGACGGATGGTTGAACACTGAAGCTCTCTTT.

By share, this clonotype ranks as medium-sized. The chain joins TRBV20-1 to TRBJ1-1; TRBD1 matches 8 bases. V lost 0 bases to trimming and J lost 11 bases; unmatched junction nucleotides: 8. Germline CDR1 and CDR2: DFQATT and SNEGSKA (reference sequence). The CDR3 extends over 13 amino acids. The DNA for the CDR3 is TGCAGTGCTAGAGAACAGGGGGGTTTAAAGGCTTTCTTT. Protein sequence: CSAREQGGLKAFF.

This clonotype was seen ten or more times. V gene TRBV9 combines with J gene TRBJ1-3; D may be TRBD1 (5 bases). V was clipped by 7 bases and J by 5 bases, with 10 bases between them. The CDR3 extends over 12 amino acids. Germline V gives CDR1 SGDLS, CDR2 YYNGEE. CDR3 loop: CASGTDRNTIYF. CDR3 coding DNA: TGTGCCAGCGGGACCGATCGAAACACCATATATTTT.

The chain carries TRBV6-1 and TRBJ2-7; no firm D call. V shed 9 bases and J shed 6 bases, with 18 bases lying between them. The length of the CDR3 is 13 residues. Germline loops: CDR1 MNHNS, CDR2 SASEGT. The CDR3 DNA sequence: TGTGCCAGGAGTTTTGACGGAAGAGGCGAGCAGTACTTC. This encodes CARSFDGRGEQYF.

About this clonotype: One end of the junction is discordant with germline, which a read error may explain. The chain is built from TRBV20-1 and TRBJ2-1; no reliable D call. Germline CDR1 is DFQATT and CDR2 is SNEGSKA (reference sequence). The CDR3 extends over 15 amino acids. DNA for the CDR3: TGCAGTGCTGCTGCTAGTGGAAACTCCTACGATGAGCAGTTCTTC. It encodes CSAAASGNSYDEQFF.

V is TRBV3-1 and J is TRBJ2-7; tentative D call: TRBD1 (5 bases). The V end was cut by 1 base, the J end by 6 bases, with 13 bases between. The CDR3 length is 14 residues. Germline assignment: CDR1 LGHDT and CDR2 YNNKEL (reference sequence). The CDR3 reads CASSQARQSGEQYF. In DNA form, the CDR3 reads TGTGCCAGCAGCCAAGCCCGACAGTCCGGCGAGCAGTACTTC.

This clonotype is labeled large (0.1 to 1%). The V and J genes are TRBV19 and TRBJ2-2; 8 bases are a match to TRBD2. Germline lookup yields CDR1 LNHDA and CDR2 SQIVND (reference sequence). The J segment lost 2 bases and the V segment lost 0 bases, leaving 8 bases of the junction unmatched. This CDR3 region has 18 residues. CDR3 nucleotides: TGTGCCAGTAGTATAGATAAGGCCCGGGGGGGAAACACCGGGGAGCTGTTTTTT. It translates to CASSIDKARGGNTGELFF.

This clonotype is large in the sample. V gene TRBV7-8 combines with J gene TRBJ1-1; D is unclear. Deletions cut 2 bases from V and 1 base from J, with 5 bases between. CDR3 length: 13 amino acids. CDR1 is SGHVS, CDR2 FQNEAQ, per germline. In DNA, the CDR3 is TGTGCCAGCAGCTTATGGCCGAACACTGAAGCTTTCTTT. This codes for CASSLWPNTEAFF.

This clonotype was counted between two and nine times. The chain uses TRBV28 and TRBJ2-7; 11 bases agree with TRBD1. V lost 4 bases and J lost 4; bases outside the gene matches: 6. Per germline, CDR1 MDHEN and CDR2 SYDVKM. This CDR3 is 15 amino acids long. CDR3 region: CASSWGQGVGYEQYF. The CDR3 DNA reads TGTGCCAGCAGTTGGGGACAGGGGGTAGGGTACGAGCAGTACTTC. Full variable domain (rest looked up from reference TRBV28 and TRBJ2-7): DVKVTQSSRYLVKRTGEKVFLECVQDMDHENMFWYRQDPGLGLRLIYFSYDVKMKEKGDIPEGYSVSREKKERFSLILESASTNQTSMYLCASSWGQGVGYEQYFGPGTRLTVT.

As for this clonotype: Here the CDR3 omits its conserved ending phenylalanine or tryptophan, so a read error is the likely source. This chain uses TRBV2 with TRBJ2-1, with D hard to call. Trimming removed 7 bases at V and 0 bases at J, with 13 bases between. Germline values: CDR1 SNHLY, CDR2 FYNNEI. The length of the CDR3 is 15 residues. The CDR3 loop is CASNFWPASYNEQFL. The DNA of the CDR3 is TGTGCCAGCAATTTTTGGCCTGCCTCCTACAATGAGCAGTTCCTT.

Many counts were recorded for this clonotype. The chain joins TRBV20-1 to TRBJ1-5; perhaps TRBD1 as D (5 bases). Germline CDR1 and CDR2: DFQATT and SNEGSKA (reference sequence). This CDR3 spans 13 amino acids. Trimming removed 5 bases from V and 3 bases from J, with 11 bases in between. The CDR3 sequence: CSAQDKVNQPQHF. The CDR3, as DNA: TGCAGTGCTCAGGACAAAGTCAATCAGCCCCAGCATTTT.

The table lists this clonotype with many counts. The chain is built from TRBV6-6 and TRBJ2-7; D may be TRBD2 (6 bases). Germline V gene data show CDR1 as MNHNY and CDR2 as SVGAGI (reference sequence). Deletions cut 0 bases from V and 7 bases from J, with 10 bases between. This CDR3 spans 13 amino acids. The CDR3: CASSYSSLAEQYF. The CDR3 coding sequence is TGTGCCAGCAGTTACTCCTCCCTAGCGGAGCAGTACTTC.

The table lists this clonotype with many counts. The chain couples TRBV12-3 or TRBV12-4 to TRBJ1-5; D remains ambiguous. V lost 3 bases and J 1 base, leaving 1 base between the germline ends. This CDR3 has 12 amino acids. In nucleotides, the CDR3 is TGTGCCAGCAGTTTCAGCAATCAGCCCCAGCATTTT. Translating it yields CASSFSNQPQHF.

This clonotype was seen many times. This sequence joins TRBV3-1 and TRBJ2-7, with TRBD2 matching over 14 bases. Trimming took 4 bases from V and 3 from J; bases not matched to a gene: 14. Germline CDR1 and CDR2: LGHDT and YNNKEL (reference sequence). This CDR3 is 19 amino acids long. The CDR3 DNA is TGTGCCAGCAGCCCCCGAGTGGGACTAGCGGGAGTTTTGGTCTACGAGCAGTACTTC. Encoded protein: CASSPRVGLAGVLVYEQYF.